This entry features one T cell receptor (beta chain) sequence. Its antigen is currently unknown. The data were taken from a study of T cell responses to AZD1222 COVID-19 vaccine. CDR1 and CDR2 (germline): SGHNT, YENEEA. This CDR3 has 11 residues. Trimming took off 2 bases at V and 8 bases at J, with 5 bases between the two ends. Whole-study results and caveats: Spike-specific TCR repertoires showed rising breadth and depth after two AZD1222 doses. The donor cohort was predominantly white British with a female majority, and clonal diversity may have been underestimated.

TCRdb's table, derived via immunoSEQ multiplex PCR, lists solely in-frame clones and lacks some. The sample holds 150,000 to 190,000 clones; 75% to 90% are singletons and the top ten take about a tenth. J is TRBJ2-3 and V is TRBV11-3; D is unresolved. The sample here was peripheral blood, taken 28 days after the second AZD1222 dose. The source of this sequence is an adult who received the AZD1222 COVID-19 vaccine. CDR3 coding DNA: TGTGCCAGCAGCTTAATCGTTACGCAGTATTTT. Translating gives CASSLIVTQYF.